A selection of T cell receptor beta chains follows, all from one sample in a study of blood T cells in healthy people across ages. Each CDR3 protein is one row after TCRdb ran MiXCR on the 5' RACE reads. The sample yields fewer than 800,000 distinct CDR3 sequences, more than 20% seen once. Another study also made use of these data, one on T cells of mothers and their children.

Sequencing was carried out using blood. These receptors were obtained from a boy aged 10-17 years in good health. Each CDR3 is given with its conserved first and last residue. D genes are given only for firm matches. Part of the rows lack a size; the others show once, few, many or a class for expanded clones.

few	TRBJ2-1	.	TRBV7-3	TGTGCCAGCAGCTCAGCAGGGGATTACAATGAGCAGTTCTTC	CASSSAGDYNEQFF
few	TRBJ2-2	TRBD2	TRBV7-3	TGTGCCAGCAGCTTAACCCCTAGCGGGTTGGGGGAGCTGTTTTTT	CASSLTPSGLGELFF
few	TRBJ2-7	.	TRBV2	TGTGCCAGCAGAAAATCGGGAGCCAACTACGAGCAGTACTTC	CASRKSGANYEQYF
.	TRBJ1-3	.	TRBV12-3/TRBV12-4	TGTGCCAGCGAGGCCGGTGAATCTGGAAACACCATATATTTT	CASEAGESGNTIYF
few	TRBJ2-2	.	TRBV4-3	TGCGCCAGCAGCCAAGATAGGAGACAAAACACCGGGGAGCTGTTTTTT	CASSQDRRQNTGELFF
few	TRBJ2-1	.	TRBV28	TGTGCCAGCAGTTGGGGGATGGCCTACAATGAGCAGTTCTTC	CASSWGMAYNEQFF
few	TRBJ2-5	.	TRBV20-1	TGCAGTGCCGGGACCCCCGGTTACGCCGAAGAGACCCAGTACTTC	CSAGTPGYAEETQYF
few	TRBJ2-1	.	TRBV5-1	TGCGCCAGCAGCGGGACCTTACAAAGGGATAATGAGCAGTTCTTC	CASSGTLQRDNEQFF
.	TRBJ2-1	.	TRBV4-3	TGCGCCAGCAGCCAAGATCGGCAGGGCTCCTACAATGAGCAGTTCTTC	CASSQDRQGSYNEQFF
few	TRBJ2-7	.	TRBV6-2/TRBV6-3	TGTGCCAGCAGTCCAAGACTAGTGAGGTACGAGCAGTACTTC	CASSPRLVRYEQYF
.	TRBJ2-5	.	TRBV6-2/TRBV6-3	TGTGCCAGCAGTTACCTCCTGGAGACCCAGTACTTC	CASSYLLETQYF
.	TRBJ2-7	TRBD1	TRBV11-2	TGTGCCAGCAGCCAGAACAGGGGGCTCTACGAGCAGTACTTC	CASSQNRGLYEQYF
.	TRBJ1-4	.	TRBV6-6	TGTGCCAGCAGCCTTGAGAGGCCTCCAACTAATGAAAAACTGTTTTTT	CASSLERPPTNEKLFF
few	TRBJ2-7	.	TRBV4-1	TGCGCCAGCAGCCAACCCCGGGAAGGGTGGAACGAGCAGTACTTC	CASSQPREGWNEQYF
.	TRBJ2-3	.	TRBV3-1	TGTGCCAGCAGCCAAGACTACACAGATACGCAGTATTTT	CASSQDYTDTQYF
.	TRBJ2-7	.	TRBV12-3/TRBV12-4	TGTGCCAGCAGTTTAGGATTTCCCTTTAGCTCCTACGAGCAGTACTTC	CASSLGFPFSSYEQYF
few	TRBJ1-2	.	TRBV5-1	TGCGCCAGCAGCTTGGCCGAGGGGGTAGGTGGCTACACCTTC	CASSLAEGVGGYTF
few	TRBJ2-5	.	TRBV29-1	TGCAGCGTCATACTGCCCGGTTGGGCCCAGTACTTC	CSVILPGWAQYF
.	TRBJ1-1	TRBD1	TRBV28	TGTGCCAGCATCTATACAGGGGTAGGCACTGAAGCTTTCTTT	CASIYTGVGTEAFF
few	TRBJ2-1	TRBD2	TRBV7-3	TGTGCCAGCAGCCTTCGGGCGGGAGACACTCAAAAGCAGTTCTTC	CASSLRAGDTQKQFF
.	TRBJ2-1	TRBD2	TRBV7-2	TGTGCCAGCAGATCTCGTGGAGCGGGATACAATGAGCAGTTCTTC	CASRSRGAGYNEQFF
few	TRBJ1-1	.	TRBV7-8	TGTGCCAGCAGCTTAGGAGAAGGCGGGTACACTGAAGCTTTCTTT	CASSLGEGGYTEAFF
few	TRBJ1-5	TRBD1	TRBV27	TGTGCCAGCAGTTTATCTACAGGGGAGGATCAGCCCCAGCATTTT	CASSLSTGEDQPQHF
few	TRBJ2-3	.	TRBV7-9	TGTGCCAGCAACCAAGGGCGGGCCCCAGATACGCAGTATTTT	CASNQGRAPDTQYF
few	TRBJ2-3	.	TRBV7-9	TGTGCCAGCAGCTTTACCGGACCGGCTACGCAGTATTTT	CASSFTGPATQYF
.	TRBJ2-3	.	TRBV7-2	TGTGCCAGCAGCTTAACAGTAGAGAATACGCAGTATTTT	CASSLTVENTQYF
many	TRBJ2-1	.	TRBV27	TGTGCCAGCAGTTTTGGAGGTGAGCAGTTCTTC	CASSFGGEQFF
.	TRBJ2-1	TRBD2	TRBV6-2/TRBV6-3	TGTGCCAGTTTAGCGGGGCAATACAATGAGCAGTTCTTC	CASLAGQYNEQFF
few	TRBJ2-5	.	TRBV2	TGTGCCAGCAGACTTGGACAGCGGGCAGAGACCCAGTACTTC	CASRLGQRAETQYF
.	TRBJ2-7	TRBD2	TRBV9	TGTGCCAGCAGCCTCCTGGGGACTAGCGATTCCGACGAGCAGTACTTC	CASSLLGTSDSDEQYF
few	TRBJ2-5	TRBD2	TRBV20-1	TGCAGTGCTAGAAAGGCGGGAGTGGAGACCCAGTACTTC	CSARKAGVETQYF
.	TRBJ2-3	.	TRBV7-2	TGTGCCAGCAGCTTAGTGGTTGGGGGCACAGATACGCAGTATTTT	CASSLVVGGTDTQYF
.	TRBJ2-1	.	TRBV7-2	TGTGCCAGCAGCTTGGCGGGGGGACAGAGCTCCTACAATGAGCAGTTCTTC	CASSLAGGQSSYNEQFF